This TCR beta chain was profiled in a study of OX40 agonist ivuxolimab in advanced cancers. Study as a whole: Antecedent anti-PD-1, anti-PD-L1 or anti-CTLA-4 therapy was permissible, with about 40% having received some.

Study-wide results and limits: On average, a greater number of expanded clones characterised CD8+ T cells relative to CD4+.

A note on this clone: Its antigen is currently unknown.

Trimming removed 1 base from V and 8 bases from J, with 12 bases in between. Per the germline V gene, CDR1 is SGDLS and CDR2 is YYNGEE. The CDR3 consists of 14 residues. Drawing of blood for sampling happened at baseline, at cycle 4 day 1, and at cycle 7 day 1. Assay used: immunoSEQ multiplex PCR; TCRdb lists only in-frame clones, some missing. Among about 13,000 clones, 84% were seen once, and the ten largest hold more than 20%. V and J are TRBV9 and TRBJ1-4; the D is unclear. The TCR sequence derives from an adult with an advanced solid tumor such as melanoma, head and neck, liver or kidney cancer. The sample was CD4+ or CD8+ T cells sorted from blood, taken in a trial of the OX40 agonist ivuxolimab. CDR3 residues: CASSVYSAEEKLFF. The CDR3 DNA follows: TGTGCCAGCAGCGTATACAGTGCAGAGGAAAAACTGTTTTTT.